The rows below give T cell receptor beta chains drawn from one sample of a study of neoadjuvant anti-PD-1 for oral cavity cancer. Clones were sequenced by immunoSEQ multiplex PCR, and TCRdb holds only the in-frame ones, with some missing. The sample contains 11,000 to 15,000 clones, approximately 80% of which appear only once. This material consisted of PBMCs, taken before nivolumab (anti-PD-1) treatment. The receptors originated from a person between 40 and 85 years old with oral cavity squamous cell carcinoma. Both conserved end residues are part of each CDR3. The D gene is left open where the match is weak. Where a row states a size, it is once, few, many or the class of an expanded clone; other rows omit it.

TRBV5-1	TRBJ1-1	-	TRBD1	CASSFSGTGSTSVTEAFF	TGCGCCAGCAGCTTCTCCGGGACAGGGAGTACCTCAGTCACAGAAGCTTTCTTT
TRBV6-1	TRBJ1-1	-	-	CASSGGTEAFF	TGTGCCAGCAGCGGGGGAACTGAAGCTTTCTTT
TRBV14	TRBJ2-7	few	TRBD1	CASSQPGQGFAFIEQYF	TGTGCCAGCAGCCAGCCCGGACAGGGATTCGCATTCATCGAGCAGTACTTC
TRBV9	TRBJ1-4	-	-	CASSLEATNEKLFF	TGTGCCAGCAGCTTGGAGGCAACTAATGAAAAACTGTTTTTT
TRBV2	TRBJ1-4	-	TRBD1	CASKPSTGSVEKLFF	TGTGCCAGCAAACCCTCGACAGGGTCGGTGGAAAAACTGTTTTTT
TRBV27	TRBJ1-2	few	-	CASSLTGAQGYTF	TGTGCCAGCAGTTTAACCGGGGCACAGGGCTACACCTTC
TRBV2	TRBJ2-7	few	TRBD1	CASSEANSGTGYEQYF	TGTGCCAGCAGTGAAGCAAATTCCGGGACAGGGTACGAGCAGTACTTC
TRBV30	TRBJ2-6	-	-	CAWSVALSGANVLTF	TGTGCCTGGAGTGTAGCCCTCTCTGGGGCCAACGTCCTGACTTTC
TRBV11-3	TRBJ2-5	-	TRBD2	CASSLGVALAGEETQYF	TGTGCCAGCAGCTTAGGGGTGGCACTAGCGGGAGAAGAGACCCAGTACTTC
TRBV10-3	TRBJ1-2	-	TRBD1	CAISESSRTGSKYSGYTF	TGTGCCATCAGTGAGTCTAGTAGGACAGGGAGTAAATATTCTGGCTACACCTTC
TRBV7-6	TRBJ2-1	once	-	CASSLIPGNNEQFF	TGTGCCAGCAGCTTAATTCCGGGAAACAATGAGCAGTTCTTC
TRBV5-4	TRBJ1-2	-	-	CASTRLLNYGYTF	TGTGCCAGCACTCGTCTACTTAACTATGGCTACACCTTC
TRBV18	TRBJ1-1	-	-	CASSPTENTEAFF	TGTGCCAGCTCACCCACGGAGAACACTGAAGCTTTCTTT
TRBV27	TRBJ1-1	-	-	CASSRTGYGTEAFF	TGTGCCAGCAGTCGAACAGGGTACGGCACTGAAGCTTTCTTT
TRBV7-6	TRBJ1-2	-	-	CASSLGWGEQAPGYTF	TGTGCCAGCAGCTTAGGGTGGGGGGAGCAGGCGCCAGGCTACACCTTC
TRBV19	TRBJ1-5	few	-	CASRLTNQPQHF	TGTGCCAGTAGGCTCACCAATCAGCCCCAGCATTTT
TRBV5-4	TRBJ1-4	-	-	CASSLTGLRNEKLFF	TGTGCCAGCAGCTTGACAGGGCTAAGGAATGAAAAACTGTTTTTT
TRBV11-1	TRBJ1-2	few	TRBD1	CASSNRRTGAEHTF	TGTGCCAGCAGCAACCGGCGGACAGGGGCTGAACACACCTTC
TRBV21-1	TRBJ2-5	-	-	CASSKGHSAGSVSSYQETQYF	TGTGCCAGCAGCAAAGGGCACTCGGCGGGGTCCGTTTCCTCCTACCAAGAGACCCAGTACTTC
TRBV7-2	TRBJ1-4	-	-	CASSLELWPGDEKLFF	TGTGCCAGCAGCTTAGAACTGTGGCCAGGGGACGAAAAACTGTTTTTT
TRBV5-1	TRBJ2-1	-	TRBD2	CASSPMGRGGSSYNEQFF	TGCGCCAGCAGCCCAATGGGTCGGGGGGGAAGCTCCTACAATGAGCAGTTCTTC
TRBV6-1	TRBJ1-2	few	-	CASSARSYGYTF	TGTGCCAGCAGTGCGAGAAGTTATGGCTACACCTTC
TRBV7-2	TRBJ2-2	-	-	CASSSTLEDTGELFF	TGTGCCAGCAGTAGTACCCTGGAGGACACCGGGGAGCTGTTTTTT
TRBV5-1	TRBJ2-1	-	-	CASSLAPAGPDYNEQFF	TGCGCCAGCAGCTTGGCCCCAGCGGGCCCGGACTACAATGAGCAGTTCTTC
TRBV19	TRBJ2-7	-	-	CASRGGYEQYF	TGTGCCAGTAGAGGGGGATACGAGCAGTACTTC
TRBV2	TRBJ2-1	-	TRBD2	CASILLAGQVSEQFF	TGTGCCAGCATCCTACTAGCGGGGCAAGTTAGTGAGCAGTTCTTC
TRBV19	TRBJ2-7	-	TRBD2	CASSREGLAGYEQYF	TGTGCCAGTAGTAGAGAGGGACTAGCGGGATACGAGCAGTACTTC
TRBV6-6	TRBJ2-7	few	TRBD2	CASRAPRGGDYEQYF	TGTGCCAGCAGGGCTCCCCGGGGAGGGGACTACGAGCAGTACTTC
TRBV7-2	TRBJ1-2	few	-	CASSFGKANYGYTF	TGTGCCAGCAGCTTCGGCAAGGCCAACTATGGCTACACCTTC
TRBV29-1	TRBJ1-3	-	-	CSVDLIGTGERNTIYF	TGCAGCGTTGATCTCATCGGCACCGGCGAACGAAACACCATATATTTT
TRBV2	TRBJ1-2	-	TRBD1	CASSEVQGVGYTF	TGTGCCAGCAGTGAAGTACAGGGGGTAGGCTACACCTTC
TRBV19	TRBJ1-2	-	-	CASTTETGGAVDGYTF	TGTGCCAGTACCACCGAAACCGGGGGCGCGGTAGATGGCTACACCTTC
TRBV5-4	TRBJ2-1	-	TRBD1	CASTQGAYNEQFF	TGTGCCAGCACCCAGGGGGCCTACAATGAGCAGTTCTTC
TRBV29-1	TRBJ2-7	-	-	CSVGNTYEQYF	TGCAGCGTTGGCAACACCTACGAGCAGTACTTC
TRBV28	TRBJ2-7	-	-	CASSTTRFRGSYEQYF	TGTGCCAGCAGTACCACCCGTTTTCGGGGGTCCTACGAGCAGTACTTC
TRBV2	TRBJ2-2	once	TRBD2	CASSEGIGRAYTGELFF	TGTGCCAGCAGTGAAGGAATCGGGAGGGCCTACACCGGGGAGCTGTTTTTT
TRBV5-1	TRBJ1-2	once	TRBD1	CASSLWQGEYGYTF	TGCGCCAGCAGCTTGTGGCAGGGGGAATATGGCTACACCTTC
TRBV11-2	TRBJ2-7	-	-	CASSLVGDYEQYF	TGTGCCAGCAGCTTAGTGGGGGACTACGAGCAGTACTTC
TRBV5-1	TRBJ2-4	-	TRBD1	CASSFGDSKNIQYF	TGCGCCAGCAGCTTTGGGGACAGTAAAAACATTCAGTACTTC
TRBV6-1	TRBJ2-5	few	-	CASSGGWTNQETQYF	TGTGCCAGCAGTGGGGGATGGACAAACCAAGAGACCCAGTACTTC
TRBV6-5	TRBJ2-7	-	-	CATRQNYEQYF	TGTGCCACCCGACAGAACTACGAGCAGTACTTC
TRBV18	TRBJ1-2	-	-	CASSPPGRRGGVGYTF	TGTGCCAGCTCACCACCGGGTAGACGGGGGGGAGTCGGCTACACCTTC
TRBV28	TRBJ1-5	-	-	CASSLLGGLGNQPQHF	TGTGCCAGCAGTTTATTGGGAGGACTGGGCAATCAGCCCCAGCATTTT
TRBV5-6	TRBJ1-2	-	-	CASSPGPRSPGANYGYTF	TGTGCCAGCAGCCCAGGCCCACGCAGCCCCGGGGCTAACTATGGCTACACCTTC
TRBV9	TRBJ1-4	-	-	CASSSTGTLGEKLFF	TGTGCCAGCAGCTCCACCGGGACCTTGGGAGAAAAACTGTTTTTT
TRBV5-1	TRBJ2-3	-	-	CASSKFGTDTQYF	TGCGCCAGCAGTAAGTTCGGCACAGATACGCAGTATTTT
TRBV7-8	TRBJ1-3	-	-	CASSLVLRSSGNTIYF	TGTGCCAGCAGCTTAGTTCTCCGGAGCTCTGGAAACACCATATATTTT
TRBV7-3	TRBJ2-5	-	-	CASSTGGSARQETQYF	TGTGCCAGCAGCACAGGCGGTAGCGCCCGCCAAGAGACCCAGTACTTC